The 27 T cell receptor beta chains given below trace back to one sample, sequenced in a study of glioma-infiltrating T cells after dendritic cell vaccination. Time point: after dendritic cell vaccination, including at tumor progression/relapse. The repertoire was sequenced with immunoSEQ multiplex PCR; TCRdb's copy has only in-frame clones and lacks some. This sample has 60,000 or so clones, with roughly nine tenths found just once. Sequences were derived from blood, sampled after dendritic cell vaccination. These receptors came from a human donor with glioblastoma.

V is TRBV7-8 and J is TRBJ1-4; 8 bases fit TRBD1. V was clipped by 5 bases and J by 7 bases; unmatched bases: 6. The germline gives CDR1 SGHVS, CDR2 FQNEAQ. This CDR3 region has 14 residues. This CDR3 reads CASSTTGVVEKLFF. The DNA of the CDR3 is TGTGCCAGCAGCACGACAGGGGTGGTTGAAAAACTGTTTTTT.

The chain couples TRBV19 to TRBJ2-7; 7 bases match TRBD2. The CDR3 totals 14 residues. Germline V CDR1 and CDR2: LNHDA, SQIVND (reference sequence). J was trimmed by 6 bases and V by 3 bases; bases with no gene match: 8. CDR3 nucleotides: TGTGCCAGTAGTATCCCGACTAGCTCGGGCGAGCAGTACTTC. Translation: CASSIPTSSGEQYF.

The CDR3 DNA is TGTGCCAGCAGCGATGGGACAGGGGGCTTCGGTGGCTACACCTTC. This encodes CASSDGTGGFGGYTF. The chain has TRBV9 and TRBJ1-2; 12 bases fit TRBD1. In germline, CDR1 is SGDLS, CDR2 YYNGEE. The CDR3 is 15 amino acids. The V segment lost 3 bases and the J segment 7 bases; nucleotides outside the gene matches: 7.

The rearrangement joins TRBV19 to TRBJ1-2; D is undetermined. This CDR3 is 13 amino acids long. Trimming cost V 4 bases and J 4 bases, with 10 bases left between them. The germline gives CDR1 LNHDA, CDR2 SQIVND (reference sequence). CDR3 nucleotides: TGTGCCAGTAGTAGGGCCAGGCTCTATGGCTACACCTTC. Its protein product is CASSRARLYGYTF.

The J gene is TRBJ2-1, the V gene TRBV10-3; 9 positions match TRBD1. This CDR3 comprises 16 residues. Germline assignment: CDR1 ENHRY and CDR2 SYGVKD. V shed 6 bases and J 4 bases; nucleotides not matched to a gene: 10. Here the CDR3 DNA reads TGTGCCATCAGCGCCGGGAGAGACAGGGGGTACAATGAGCAGTTCTTC. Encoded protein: CAISAGRDRGYNEQFF.

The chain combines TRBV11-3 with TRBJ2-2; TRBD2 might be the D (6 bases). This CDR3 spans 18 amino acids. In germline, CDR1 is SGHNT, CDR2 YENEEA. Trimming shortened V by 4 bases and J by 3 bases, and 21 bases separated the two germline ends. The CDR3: CASSSGLAVGPDTGELFF. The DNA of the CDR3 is TGTGCCAGCAGCTCTGGGTTAGCGGTGGGGCCAGACACCGGGGAGCTGTTTTTT. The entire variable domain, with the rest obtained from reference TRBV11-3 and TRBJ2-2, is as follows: EAGVVQSPRYKIIEKKQPVAFWCNPISGHNTLYWYLQNLGQGPELLIRYENEEAVDDSQLPKDRFSAERLKGVDSTLKIQPAELGDSAVYLCASSSGLAVGPDTGELFFGEGSRLTVL.

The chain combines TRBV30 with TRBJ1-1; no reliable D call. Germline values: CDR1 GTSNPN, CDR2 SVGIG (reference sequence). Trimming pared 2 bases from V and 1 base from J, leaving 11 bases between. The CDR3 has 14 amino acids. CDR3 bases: TGTGCCTGGAGTAAACAGTGGGCGAACACTGAAGCTTTCTTT. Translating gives CAWSKQWANTEAFF.

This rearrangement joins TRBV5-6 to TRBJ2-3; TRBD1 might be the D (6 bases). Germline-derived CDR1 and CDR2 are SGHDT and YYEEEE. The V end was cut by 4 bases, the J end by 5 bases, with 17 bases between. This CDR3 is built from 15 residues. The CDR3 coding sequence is TGTGCCAGCAGCCCCAGGACAGTTCTGAAAGATACGCAGTATTTT. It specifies CASSPRTVLKDTQYF.

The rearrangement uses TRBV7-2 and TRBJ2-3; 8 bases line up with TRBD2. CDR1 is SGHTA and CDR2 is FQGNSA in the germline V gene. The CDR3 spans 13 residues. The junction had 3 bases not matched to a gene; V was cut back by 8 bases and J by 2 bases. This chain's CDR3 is CASREGTTDTQYF. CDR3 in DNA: TGTGCCAGCCGGGAGGGGACCACAGATACGCAGTATTTT.

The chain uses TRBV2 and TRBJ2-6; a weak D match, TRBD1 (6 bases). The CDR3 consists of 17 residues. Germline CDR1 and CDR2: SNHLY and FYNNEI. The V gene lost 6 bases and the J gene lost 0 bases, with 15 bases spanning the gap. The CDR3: CASRPDSSYSGANVLTF. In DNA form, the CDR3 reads TGTGCCAGCAGACCGGACAGCTCCTACTCTGGGGCCAACGTCCTGACTTTC.

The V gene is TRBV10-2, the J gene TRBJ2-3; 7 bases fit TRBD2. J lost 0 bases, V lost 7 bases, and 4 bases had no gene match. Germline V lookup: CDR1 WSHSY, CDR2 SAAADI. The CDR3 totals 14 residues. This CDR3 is CASIPGLSTDTQYF. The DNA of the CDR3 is TGCGCCAGCATCCCGGGACTAAGCACAGATACGCAGTATTTT.

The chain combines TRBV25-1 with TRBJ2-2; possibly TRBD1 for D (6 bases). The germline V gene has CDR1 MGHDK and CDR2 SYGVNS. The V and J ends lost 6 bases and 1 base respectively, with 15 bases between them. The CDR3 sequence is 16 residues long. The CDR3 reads CASRKAGAQNTGELFF. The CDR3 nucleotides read TGTGCCAGCAGGAAGGCAGGGGCCCAGAACACCGGGGAGCTGTTTTTT.

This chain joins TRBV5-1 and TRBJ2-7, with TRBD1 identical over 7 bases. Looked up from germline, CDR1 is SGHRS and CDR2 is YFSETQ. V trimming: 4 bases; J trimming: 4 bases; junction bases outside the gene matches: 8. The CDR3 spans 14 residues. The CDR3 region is CASSDGGTVYEQYF. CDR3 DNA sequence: TGCGCCAGCAGCGATGGTGGGACAGTTTACGAGCAGTACTTC.

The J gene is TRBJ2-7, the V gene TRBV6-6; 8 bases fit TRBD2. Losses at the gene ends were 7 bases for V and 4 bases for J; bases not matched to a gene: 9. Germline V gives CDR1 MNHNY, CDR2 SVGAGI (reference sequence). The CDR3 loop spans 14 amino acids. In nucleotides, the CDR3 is TGTGCCAGCACCACCCCCGGCGGGGGGTACGAGCAGTACTTC. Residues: CASTTPGGGYEQYF.

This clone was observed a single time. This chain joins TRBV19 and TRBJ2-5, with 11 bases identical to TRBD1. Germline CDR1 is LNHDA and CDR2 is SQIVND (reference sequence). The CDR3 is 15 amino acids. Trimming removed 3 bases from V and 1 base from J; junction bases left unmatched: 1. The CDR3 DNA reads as TGTGCCAGTAGTATCGGACAGGGGGCCCAAGAGACCCAGTACTTC. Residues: CASSIGQGAQETQYF. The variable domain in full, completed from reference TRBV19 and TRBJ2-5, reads DGGITQSPKYLFRKEGQNVTLSCEQNLNHDAMYWYRQDPGQGLRLIYYSQIVNDFQKGDIAEGYSVSREKKESFPLTVTSAQKNPTAFYLCASSIGQGAQETQYFGPGTRLLVL.

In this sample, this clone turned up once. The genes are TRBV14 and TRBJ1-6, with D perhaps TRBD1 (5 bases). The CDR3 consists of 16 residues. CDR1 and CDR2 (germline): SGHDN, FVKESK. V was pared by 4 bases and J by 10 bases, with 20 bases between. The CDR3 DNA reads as TGTGCCAGCAGCCTCTTAGGGACCTCGGGAGGGTCACCCCTCCACTTT. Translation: CASSLLGTSGGSPLHF.

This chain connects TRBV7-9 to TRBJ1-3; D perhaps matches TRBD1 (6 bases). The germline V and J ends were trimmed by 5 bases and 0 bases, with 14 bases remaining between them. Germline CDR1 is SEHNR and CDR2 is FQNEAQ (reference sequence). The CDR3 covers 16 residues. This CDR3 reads CASSPNRASSGNTIYF. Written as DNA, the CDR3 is TGTGCCAGCAGCCCGAACAGGGCTAGCTCTGGAAACACCATATATTTT. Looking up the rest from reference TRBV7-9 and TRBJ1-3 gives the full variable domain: DTGVSQNPRHKITKRGQNVTFRCDPISEHNRLYWYRQTLGQGPEFLTYFQNEAQLEKSRLLSDRFSAERPKGSFSTLEIQRTEQGDSAMYLCASSPNRASSGNTIYFGEGSWLTVV.

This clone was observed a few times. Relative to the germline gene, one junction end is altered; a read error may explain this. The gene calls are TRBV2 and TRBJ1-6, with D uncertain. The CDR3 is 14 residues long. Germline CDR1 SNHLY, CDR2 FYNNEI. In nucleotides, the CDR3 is TGTGCCAGCAGTGATACCCCCTATAATTCCCCCCTCCACTTT. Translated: CASSDTPYNSPLHF.

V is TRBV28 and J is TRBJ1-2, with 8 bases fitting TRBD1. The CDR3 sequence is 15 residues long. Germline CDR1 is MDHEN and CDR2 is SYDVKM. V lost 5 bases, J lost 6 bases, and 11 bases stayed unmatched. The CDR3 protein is CASSISGQGPHGYTF. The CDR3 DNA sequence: TGTGCCAGCAGTATATCTGGACAGGGACCGCATGGCTACACCTTC.

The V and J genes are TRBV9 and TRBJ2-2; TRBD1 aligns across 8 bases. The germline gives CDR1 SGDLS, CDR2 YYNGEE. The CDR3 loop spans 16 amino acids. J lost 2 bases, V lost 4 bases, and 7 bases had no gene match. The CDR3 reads CASSTRTGRNTGELFF. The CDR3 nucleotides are TGTGCCAGCAGCACCCGGACAGGGCGAAACACCGGGGAGCTGTTTTTT.

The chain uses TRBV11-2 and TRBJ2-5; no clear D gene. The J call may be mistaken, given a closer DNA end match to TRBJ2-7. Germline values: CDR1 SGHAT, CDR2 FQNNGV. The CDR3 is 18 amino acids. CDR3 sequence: CASSPQESYQALSYEQYF. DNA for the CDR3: TGTGCCAGCAGCCCCCAAGAGTCTTACCAGGCCCTCTCCTACGAGCAGTACTTC.

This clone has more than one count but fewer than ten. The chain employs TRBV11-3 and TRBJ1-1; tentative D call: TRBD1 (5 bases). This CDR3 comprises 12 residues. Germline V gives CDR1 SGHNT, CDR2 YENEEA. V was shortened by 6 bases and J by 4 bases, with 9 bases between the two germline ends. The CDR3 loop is CASSHGGTEAFF. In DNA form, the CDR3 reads TGTGCCAGCAGTCACGGGGGCACTGAAGCTTTCTTT. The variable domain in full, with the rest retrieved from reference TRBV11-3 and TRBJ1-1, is EAGVVQSPRYKIIEKKQPVAFWCNPISGHNTLYWYLQNLGQGPELLIRYENEEAVDDSQLPKDRFSAERLKGVDSTLKIQPAELGDSAVYLCASSHGGTEAFFGQGTRLTVV.

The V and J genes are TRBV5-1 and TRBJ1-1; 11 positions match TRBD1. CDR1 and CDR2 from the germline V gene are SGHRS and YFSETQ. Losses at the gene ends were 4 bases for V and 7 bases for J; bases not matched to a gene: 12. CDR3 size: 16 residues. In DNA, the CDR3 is TGCGCCAGCAGCACTTCTACCGTGGGACAGGGGGTTGAAGCTTTCTTT. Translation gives CASSTSTVGQGVEAFF.

Here the CDR3 reads CASSFRQSEAFF. In DNA, the CDR3 is TGTGCCAGCAGTTTTAGACAGTCTGAAGCTTTCTTT. The V call is TRBV6-5, the J call TRBJ1-1, with TRBD1 as a possible D gene (5 bases). Per the germline V gene, CDR1 is MNHEY and CDR2 is SVGAGI. This CDR3 comprises 12 residues. The V end was cut by 4 bases, the J end by 6 bases, with 9 bases between.

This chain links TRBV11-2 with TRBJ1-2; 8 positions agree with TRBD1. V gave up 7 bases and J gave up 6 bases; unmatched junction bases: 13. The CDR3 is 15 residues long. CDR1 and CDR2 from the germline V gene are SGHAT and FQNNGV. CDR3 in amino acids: CASTLRPGQVDGYTF. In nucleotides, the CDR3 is TGTGCCAGCACGTTACGGCCGGGACAGGTAGATGGCTACACCTTC.

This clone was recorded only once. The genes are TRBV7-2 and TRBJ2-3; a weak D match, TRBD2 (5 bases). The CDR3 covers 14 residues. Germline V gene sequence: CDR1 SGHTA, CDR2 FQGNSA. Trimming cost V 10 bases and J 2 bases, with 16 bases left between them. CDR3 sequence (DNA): TGTGCCACCGGACTTCAGCGCCCCACAGATACGCAGTATTTT. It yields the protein CATGLQRPTDTQYF.

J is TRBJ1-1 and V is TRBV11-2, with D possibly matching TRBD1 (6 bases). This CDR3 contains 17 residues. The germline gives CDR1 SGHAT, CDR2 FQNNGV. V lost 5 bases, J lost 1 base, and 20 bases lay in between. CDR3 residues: CASSTLTGTTRNTEAFF. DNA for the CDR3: TGTGCCAGCAGCACCCTAACAGGGACTACGAGGAACACTGAAGCTTTCTTT. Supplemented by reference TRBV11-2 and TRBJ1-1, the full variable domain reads EAGVAQSPRYKIIEKRQSVAFWCNPISGHATLYWYQQILGQGPKLLIQFQNNGVVDDSQLPKDRFSAERLKGVDSTLKIQPAKLEDSAVYLCASSTLTGTTRNTEAFFGQGTRLTVV.